Presented here are 29 T cell receptor beta chains from one specimen sequenced in a study of shared clonotypes between healthy human individuals. The method was immunoSEQ multiplex PCR; TCRdb's version includes in-frame clones alone and lacks a portion of them. The sample carries about 660,000 clones, 74% recorded once. Sequencing was performed on memory CD4+ T cells sorted from blood. Subset described: CD45RA-negative fraction. All receptors derive from a woman aged 30 to 39 in good health.

The V gene is TRBV7-9, the J gene TRBJ2-5; no definite D call. V dropped 1 base and J dropped 5 bases, with 14 bases sitting between them. The CDR3 has 15 residues. Germline CDR1 SEHNR, CDR2 FQNEAQ (reference sequence). CDR3 region: CASSLGSAYGETQYF. DNA for the CDR3: TGTGCCAGCAGCTTAGGTTCGGCCTACGGCGAGACCCAGTACTTC.

The chain is built from TRBV5-6 and TRBJ1-4; no firm D call. CDR1 is SGHDT and CDR2 is YYEEEE in the germline V gene. CDR3 size: 14 residues. V lost 0 bases and J lost 0, with 3 bases in between. CDR3 loop: CASSLGATNEKLFF. DNA of the CDR3: TGTGCCAGCAGCTTGGGCGCAACTAATGAAAAACTGTTTTTT.

CDR3 nucleotides: TGTGCCAGCAGCTTAGGGGTTAGCGGGAGCAATGAGCAGTTCTTC. Translation gives CASSLGVSGSNEQFF. The chain combines TRBV11-3 with TRBJ2-1, with 9 bases identical to TRBD2. The germline gives CDR1 SGHNT, CDR2 YENEEA. The CDR3 is 15 residues long. V was pared by 1 base and J by 6 bases, with 4 bases of the junction left unmatched.

The rearrangement uses TRBV18 and TRBJ2-7; D possibly corresponds to TRBD2 (6 bases). The V end was cut by 3 bases, the J end by 4 bases, with 16 bases between. CDR3 size: 15 residues. Per the germline V gene, CDR1 is KGHSH and CDR2 is LQKENI. The CDR3 bases are TGTGCCAGCTCACCCGGGACTGGGTATTTGTACGAGCAGTACTTC. Protein sequence: CASSPGTGYLYEQYF. The full variable domain, in which reference TRBV18 and TRBJ2-7 provide the parts outside the CDR3, is NAGVMQNPRHLVRRRGQEARLRCSPMKGHSHVYWYRQLPEEGLKFMVYLQKENIIDESGMPKERFSAEFPKEGPSILRIQQVVRGDSAAYFCASSPGTGYLYEQYFGPGTRLTVT.

The chain links TRBV19 to TRBJ2-7, with a possible D match to TRBD1 (6 bases). V was trimmed by 6 bases and J by 4 bases, leaving 19 bases between them. Germline V gives CDR1 LNHDA, CDR2 SQIVND (reference sequence). The CDR3 is 15 residues long. CDR3 in amino acids: CASSPRGSAYYEQYF. In nucleotides, the CDR3 is TGTGCCAGTAGCCCGAGGGGGTCTGCCTATTACGAGCAGTACTTC.

The rearrangement uses TRBV5-1 and TRBJ2-7, with D uncertain. The CDR3 runs to 14 residues. The germline V and J ends were trimmed by 6 bases and 4 bases, with 17 bases remaining between them. In germline, CDR1 is SGHRS, CDR2 YFSETQ. The CDR3 sequence is CASTDTRTPYEQYF. CDR3 nucleotide sequence: TGCGCCAGCACCGATACAAGGACCCCGTACGAGCAGTACTTC.

This clone was counted once. The chain combines TRBV6-1 with TRBJ1-2, with TRBD1 matching 7 bases. The CDR3 loop spans 13 amino acids. V lost 3 bases, J lost 4 bases, and 2 bases stayed unmatched. Germline V gene sequence: CDR1 MNHNS, CDR2 SASEGT. CDR3 nucleotide sequence: TGTGCCAGCAGTGATAGACAGGGCTATGGCTACACCTTC. This codes for CASSDRQGYGYTF.

CDR3: CATTGQGPDTQYF. CDR3 DNA: TGCGCCACTACGGGACAGGGACCCGATACGCAGTATTTT. The chain is built from TRBV5-1 and TRBJ2-3; 9 bases match TRBD1. Germline V gives CDR1 SGHRS, CDR2 YFSETQ. This CDR3 region has 13 residues. V dropped 9 bases and J dropped 6; count of bases not matched to a gene: 8.

This clone showed up just a few times. This CDR3 is CASRLGANQPQHF. The CDR3 DNA follows: TGTGCCAGCAGGCTAGGAGCAAATCAGCCCCAGCATTTT. The genes are TRBV6-5 and TRBJ1-5; D unclear. This CDR3 contains 13 residues. Germline loops: CDR1 MNHEY, CDR2 SVGAGI. The V end lost 6 bases, the J end lost 4 bases, and 10 bases lay between the germline ends.

The chain uses TRBV9 and TRBJ2-3; D unclear. V shed 0 bases and J shed 5 bases, with 13 bases lying between them. CDR3 length: 15 amino acids. Germline CDR1 and CDR2: SGDLS and YYNGEE. Written as DNA, the CDR3 is TGTGCCAGCAGCGTAGGGGTTGGGGTTGGAGATACGCAGTATTTT. Encoded protein: CASSVGVGVGDTQYF.

The chain combines TRBV6-6 with TRBJ2-2; unclear D gene. The germline V gene encodes CDR1 MNHNY and CDR2 SVGAGI (reference sequence). V lost 2 bases and J 7 bases, leaving 11 bases between the germline ends. The CDR3 runs to 14 residues. CDR3 region: CASSYGDGDGELFF. The DNA of the CDR3 is TGTGCCAGCAGTTACGGAGATGGAGACGGGGAGCTGTTTTTT.

The chain recombines TRBV11-2 with TRBJ1-1; D is ambiguous. V was clipped by 1 base and J by 2 bases, with 11 bases between them. CDR1 SGHAT and CDR2 FQNNGV come from the germline V gene. This CDR3 spans 15 amino acids. Here the CDR3 reads CASSLAYRDNTEAFF. The CDR3 region has the DNA TGTGCCAGCAGCTTAGCCTATCGGGATAACACTGAAGCTTTCTTT.

The chain has TRBV27 and TRBJ2-5; 8 nucleotides line up with TRBD1. CDR1 MNHEY and CDR2 SMNVEV come from the germline V gene (reference sequence). CDR3 length: 15 amino acids. Losses at the gene ends were 3 bases for V and 7 bases for J; bases not matched to a gene: 10. CDR3 in amino acids: CASSFQGAGMRTQYF. CDR3 bases: TGTGCCAGCAGTTTCCAGGGGGCCGGAATGAGGACCCAGTACTTC.

This rearrangement joins TRBV28 to TRBJ2-1; D is tentatively TRBD1 or TRBD2 (5 bases each). The CDR3 totals 14 residues. The germline V and J ends were trimmed by 2 bases and 6 bases, with 11 bases remaining between them. The germline CDR1 and CDR2 sequences are MDHEN and SYDVKM. The DNA of the CDR3 is TGTGCCAGCAGTTTAGCCGGGACCACCAATGAGCAGTTCTTC. It translates to CASSLAGTTNEQFF. Full variable domain (outside the CDR3, taken from reference TRBV28 and TRBJ2-1): DVKVTQSSRYLVKRTGEKVFLECVQDMDHENMFWYRQDPGLGLRLIYFSYDVKMKEKGDIPEGYSVSREKKERFSLILESASTNQTSMYLCASSLAGTTNEQFFGPGTRLTVL.

This chain joins TRBV7-3 and TRBJ2-3; TRBD2 matches 9 bases. V trimming: 2 bases; J trimming: 6 bases; junction bases outside the gene matches: 9. The germline gives CDR1 SGHTA, CDR2 FQGTGA. There are 16 residues in the CDR3. This CDR3 is CASSLAFSGSKDTQYF. The CDR3 DNA follows: TGTGCCAGCAGCTTAGCGTTTAGCGGGAGTAAGGATACGCAGTATTTT.

With regard to this clone: At the DNA level, this CDR3 is encoded by other sequences in the same sample as well. The chain employs TRBV11-2 and TRBJ2-1, with TRBD2 identical over 7 bases. Losses at the gene ends were 1 base for V and 4 bases for J; bases not matched to a gene: 7. The CDR3 has 16 residues. The germline CDR1 and CDR2 sequences are SGHAT and FQNNGV. Here the CDR3 reads CASSLGGLAVYNEQFF. CDR3 in DNA: TGTGCCAGCAGCTTAGGGGGCCTAGCGGTATACAATGAGCAGTTCTTC.

The genes are TRBV7-9 and TRBJ2-1; 9 bases map to TRBD2. The trim removed 2 bases at V and 6 bases at J, leaving 5 bases unmatched. The germline gives CDR1 SEHNR, CDR2 FQNEAQ (reference sequence). This CDR3 contains 15 residues. The CDR3 DNA reads as TGTGCCAGCAGCTTACTAGCGGGATCCCCCAATGAGCAGTTCTTC. Protein sequence: CASSLLAGSPNEQFF.

This chain connects TRBV7-9 to TRBJ2-1; weak D call: TRBD2 (6 bases). Germline lookup yields CDR1 SEHNR and CDR2 FQNEAQ (reference sequence). This CDR3 is built from 14 residues. Between the trimmed V and J ends, which lost 8 bases and 6 bases, there was a span of 17 bases. The CDR3 here is CASGAGSTGNEQFF. CDR3 DNA: TGTGCCAGCGGGGCGGGGAGTACAGGCAATGAGCAGTTCTTC.

The chain couples TRBV7-9 to TRBJ2-1; 8 nucleotides line up with TRBD1. The V and J ends lost 3 bases and 4 bases, in that order; junction bases with no gene match: 5. The CDR3 runs to 15 residues. Germline values: CDR1 SEHNR, CDR2 FQNEAQ (reference sequence). Here the CDR3 reads CASSFGQGEYNEQFF. The CDR3 DNA follows: TGTGCCAGCAGCTTTGGACAGGGCGAGTACAATGAGCAGTTCTTC.

V is TRBV28 and J is TRBJ2-5; 9 bases agree with TRBD1. The CDR3 is made up of 13 amino acids. J lost 4 bases, V lost 5 bases, and 2 bases had no gene match. Germline lookup yields CDR1 MDHEN and CDR2 SYDVKM. The CDR3: CASSPGQGETQYF. The CDR3 DNA reads TGTGCCAGCAGTCCGGGACAGGGAGAGACCCAGTACTTC. The variable domain in full, completed from reference TRBV28 and TRBJ2-5, reads DVKVTQSSRYLVKRTGEKVFLECVQDMDHENMFWYRQDPGLGLRLIYFSYDVKMKEKGDIPEGYSVSREKKERFSLILESASTNQTSMYLCASSPGQGETQYFGPGTRLLVL.

This rearrangement joins TRBV5-1 to TRBJ1-1; D gene unclear. Deletions cut 4 bases from V and 1 base from J, with 8 bases between. The CDR3 consists of 13 residues. CDR1 is SGHRS, CDR2 YFSETQ, per germline. The CDR3 protein is CASSIYTNTEAFF. The CDR3 DNA sequence: TGCGCCAGCAGCATATACACGAACACTGAAGCTTTCTTT.

The chain has TRBV7-3 and TRBJ2-7; TRBD1 or TRBD2 may be the D gene (5 bases each). The length of the CDR3 is 19 residues. Germline CDR1 is SGHTA and CDR2 is FQGTGA. The ends were cut back, 3 bases at V and 4 bases at J, with 28 bases in the middle. The CDR3 here is CASSFRDLLYTTSGYEQYF. CDR3 DNA: TGTGCCAGCAGCTTCCGGGACCTACTGTACACCACCAGCGGATACGAGCAGTACTTC.

The chain couples TRBV6-1 to TRBJ1-2; 8 nucleotides align to TRBD1. Trimming took 6 bases from V and 6 from J; bases not matched to a gene: 9. The CDR3 has 14 amino acids. Germline V gene lookup returns CDR1 MNHNS and CDR2 SASEGT. The CDR3 DNA reads TGTGCCAGCAGGACTGGACAGGGTGGGGATGGCTACACCTTC. This translates into CASRTGQGGDGYTF.

This chain links TRBV11-2 with TRBJ2-7; TRBD2 matches at 8 bases. The J segment lost 4 bases and the V segment lost 2 bases, leaving 10 bases of the junction unmatched. The CDR3 covers 16 residues. Germline values: CDR1 SGHAT, CDR2 FQNNGV. The CDR3 DNA is TGTGCCAGCAGCTTACTTTCCAGCGGGAGTGGGTACGAGCAGTACTTC. Its protein product is CASSLLSSGSGYEQYF.

This clone came up a few times. This same CDR3 is encoded by further DNA sequences in the sample. The chain couples TRBV28 to TRBJ1-1, with a tentative D call TRBD1 (6 bases). CDR1 and CDR2 from the germline V gene are MDHEN and SYDVKM. Trimming pared 2 bases from V and 4 bases from J, leaving 11 bases between. This CDR3 is 14 amino acids long. In DNA, the CDR3 is TGTGCCAGCAGTTTACAGGGGCGGGGCACTGAAGCTTTCTTT. Its protein is CASSLQGRGTEAFF.

The CDR3 is CASSPPTVSQPQHF. CDR3 DNA sequence: TGTGCCAGCAGTCCTCCAACGGTGTCACAGCCCCAGCATTTT. The chain employs TRBV28 and TRBJ1-5; unclear D gene. The CDR3 loop spans 14 amino acids. V was pared by 5 bases and J by 7 bases, with 15 bases between. The germline gives CDR1 MDHEN, CDR2 SYDVKM.

The chain is built from TRBV18 and TRBJ1-1, with a weak D call TRBD1 (6 bases). The germline V gene encodes CDR1 KGHSH and CDR2 LQKENI. CDR3 length: 15 amino acids. V lost 2 bases, J lost 5 bases, and 15 bases lay in between. DNA of the CDR3: TGTGCCAGCTCACCAGAGTTGGGGGCCGGAACTGAAGCTTTCTTT. It encodes CASSPELGAGTEAFF.

This clone was detected ten times or more. This sequence joins TRBV9 and TRBJ2-7; 8 positions match TRBD1. This CDR3 comprises 15 residues. Germline lookup yields CDR1 SGDLS and CDR2 YYNGEE. V dropped 4 bases and J dropped 1; count of bases not matched to a gene: 7. CDR3 protein: CASSQGQAVSYEQYF. The CDR3 DNA is TGTGCCAGCAGCCAGGGACAGGCTGTTTCCTACGAGCAGTACTTC.

DNA for the CDR3: TGTGCCTGGAGTGCCCAGAGAACAGGGCCTCGAAACACCATATATTTT. Translation: CAWSAQRTGPRNTIYF. The chain has TRBV30 and TRBJ1-3; D might be TRBD1 (6 bases). The CDR3 is 16 amino acids. The V gene lost 1 base and the J gene lost 5 bases, with 18 bases spanning the gap. Germline V CDR1 and CDR2: GTSNPN, SVGIG (reference sequence).